This TCR beta chain was identified in a study of cytomegalovirus exposure and HLA in healthy donors (dated by TCRdb to the late 2010s). For context, the study as a whole: According to an earlier analysis of several hundred of the donors, about 170 million T cells yielded 117 million unique TCR beta sequences and approximately 300 Gb of sequence data. The later analysis used no new phenotypic data to find candidate immune exposures, relying instead on TCR beta sequences and their occurrence across donors. An early release that covered about 600 HLA-typed donors contained about 300 gigabases of sequencing data and some 87 million unique TCR sequences. Using immunosequencing, the study profiled T cell repertoires from approximately 700 subjects and related those repertoires to cytomegalovirus serostatus. HLA typing included class I and class II loci at four-digit resolution. Of the approximately 400 genotyped donors, approximately 83% fell in the genetic ancestry cluster associated with self-reported Caucasian donors. Among some 410 genotyped donors of the cohort, an average of around 220,000 unique TCR beta nucleotide sequences was sequenced per donor, of which roughly 17% were non-productive. Donor age, sex, ethnicity and CMV serostatus were compiled together with the repertoire data. Because of strong linkage in the cohort, five DR-DQ haplotypes were treated as single units for association and clustering. Typing coverage differed by locus: A, B, C, DRB1 and DQB1 were typed in roughly 629-630 donors, DQA1 in approximately 520, DPA1 in 600 to 610, and DPB1 in just under 480. Every repertoire in the discovery cohort had been generated on one and the same sequencing platform. An earlier analysis of a few hundred of the donors applied high-throughput TCR beta sequencing to assess whether each TCR beta V gene segment acted as functional or pseudogenic. Besides the first cohort of 550 to 750 subjects, a separate validation cohort made up of 95 to 150 different subjects was used. In a later genetic analysis, genome-wide SNP genotypes for about three fifths of the 666 donors were used, and that subset was treated as a discovery cohort. A later analysis re-examined previously published TCR beta repertoires from about 670 donors and added high-resolution HLA genotyping to investigate patterns of TCR occurrence. The study aimed to test whether signatures of past pathogen exposure could be identified by cataloging public T cell receptors. To predict cytomegalovirus infection status, the study brought together high-throughput TCR immunosequencing, statistical association of individual TCRs with disease status, and machine learning. The full study reports these points: A group of highly shared sequence variants was considered likely to be a technical artifact of the sequencing pipeline. A few of the identified cytomegalovirus-associated TCR beta chains were confirmed in vitro to be specific for cytomegalovirus antigens. Most CMV-associated TCR beta chains appeared to be HLA-restricted in a later analysis, and the HLA associations seemed to be driven largely by CMV exposure. The authors suggested that the approach could potentially be extended to other disease states and immunological phenotypes. Specific HLA alleles were associated with roughly 17,000 TCR beta sequences at a false discovery rate of 0.05 in a later analysis. Linkage disequilibrium might explain the correlated functional status among segregating V segments, but an unknown experimental factor could not be excluded. Compared with the approximately 710-donor mean, donors in an Asian-associated ancestry cluster had fewer N-insertions in productive TCRs, according to a later genetic analysis. In a later analysis, TCR association rates were found to vary across HLA loci, with the most associated TCRs seen for DRB1 alleles and the fewest for HLA-C alleles. Some IMGT-functional V segments, including TRBV6-2 and TRBV6-3, could not be distinguished by the 87-base-pair reads and were therefore excluded. Strong co-occurrence of HLA alleles, especially DR and DQ, made assigning TCR associations to individual alleles difficult. A later analysis found that HLA-associated TCR beta chains were more clonally expanded and had lower generation probabilities than equally common non-associated chains. The study gave a list of 150 to 200 TCR beta chains associated with cytomegalovirus. In this cohort, only TCR beta chains were sequenced, and detectable features were limited by the absence of alpha or paired-chain data. Because counts were too low, about 17 rarely observed V segments, including chromosome 9 orphons, were excluded from the earlier analysis of around 640 of the donors. An association between a missense DCLRE1C variant and V-gene and J-gene trimming of TCR beta chains was found in a later genetic analysis and replicated in an independent cohort. A later analysis reported that several top co-occurrence clusters appeared linked to parvovirus B19, influenza, CMV and Epstein-Barr virus. Because HLA typing was missing for some donors at each locus, association tests included only the typed subset. While some public TCRs were present in many individuals, most TCR sequences turned up only very rarely across donors. Immune exposure information for the cohort was limited to CMV serostatus. The classifier was reported to diagnose cytomegalovirus status with high specificity and sensitivity in both the original and validation cohorts. A further reported finding was that TCR beta sequences accurately predicted the HLA-A and HLA-B alleles for most subjects in the first cohort. The presence/absence analyses assumed that sequencing depth was roughly uniform across donors, and that assumption may not be true. In an earlier analysis of some 500 of the donors, most TCR beta V segments appeared in productive rearrangements about 87% or about 30% of the time, broadly matching IMGT annotations.

In total, approximately 690 healthy bone marrow donors made up the cohort. Cohort members were all nominally healthy when sampled, although unrecorded immune exposures were likely present. The donor was CMV seropositive and was included in the group of 270 or so seropositive cohort members. A peripheral blood sample was provided by each donor, and peripheral blood mononuclear cells were used for TCR beta sequencing. The Qiagen DNeasy Blood Extraction Kit was used to extract genomic DNA from the blood cell samples. V is cut by 6 bases and J by 0 bases, and the space between the germline ends is 12 bases. The CDR3 spans 15 residues, from the cysteine through the phenylalanine. Only the CDR3 portion is preserved as DNA: 45 bases, with reading frame beginning at the first base. The germline V gene sets CDR1 to ENHRY and CDR2 to SYGVKD. This clone was observed a handful of times. This receptor's antigen is unknown. Base quality data are lacking; no much larger clone is found one base away.

Preparation of the library involved the immunoSEQ multiplex PCR assay. For the multiplex PCR, a mixture combining 60 forward primers for TCR Vbeta segments and 13 reverse primers for TCR Jbeta segments was used. The CDR3 region of rearranged TCR beta genes was amplified from genomic DNA by a multiplex PCR assay. The amplified TCR beta libraries were sequenced on the Illumina HiSeq System as 87-base-pair reads. The study's own analysis went as follows. In a later analysis, tens of millions of unique TCR beta chains were counted across the approximately 620 repertoires, and roughly 11 million of these chains were shared by at least two donors. Raw reads were error-corrected and collapsed into unique sequences by a nearest-neighbor algorithm in which closely related sequences were merged to remove PCR and sequencing errors. To assign V, D and J gene segments, CDR3 sequences were aligned to IMGT reference sequences. Each retained sequence needed at least a six-nucleotide match to both a V gene segment and a J gene segment. A rearrangement counted as productive if the CDR3 had no stop codons and remained in frame with V and J, and every other rearrangement counted as non-productive. CDR3 was defined according to IMGT convention as the region running from the second conserved V-encoded cysteine to the conserved J-encoded phenylalanine. The earlier analysis of about 590 of the donors excluded sequences that lacked an unambiguous match to a single V gene segment. In an earlier analysis of more than 500 of the donors, a V segment was called functional when productive rearrangements were above 56.7%, and segregating when the standard deviation between donors exceeded 5%. A statistical classification framework was developed to diagnose cytomegalovirus status using the catalog of TCR beta chain sequences. A later analysis assigned V and J genes by comparing TCR nucleotide sequences with IMGT/GENE-DB human TR gene sequences. The TCRdist pipeline was used in a later analysis to assign CDR3 sequences and most-parsimonious VDJ recombination scenarios. In a later analysis, every TCR beta chain was defined by the combination of its CDR3 amino acid sequence and its V-gene family, and reads without a unique V-gene family were dropped. In a later analysis, 450 to 600 highly shared, low-generation-probability nucleotide sequences were removed to address suspected cross-contamination and a sequencing artifact. In a later analysis, a clonal expansion index was calculated for each public chain from normalized within-repertoire ranks of inferred template counts. Generation probabilities in a later analysis came from a VDJ recombination model fitted to out-of-frame rearrangements, and those results were checked against IGoR. Hypergeometric tests were used in a later analysis to score TCR-TCR, TCR-HLA and TCR-CMV co-occurrence, with a repertoire-size bias correction applied to the TCR pairs. False discovery rates were estimated in a later analysis by permuting HLA or CMV assignments 20 times. In a later analysis, co-occurring TCRs were grouped using DBSCAN, and TCRdist sequence similarity was added for clustering within HLA-allele-positive subsets. Repertoires with fewer than 30,000 or more than 120,000 public chains were left out of co-occurrence clustering, as were about 5 repertoires with anomalous nucleotide sharing. In TCRdb, the immuneACCESS table is reduced to in-frame sequences with V and J assigned. These tables do not hold every clone; where another copy was compared, an unresolved V gene accounts for under half, and the others remain unexplained. V, J and clone size were drawn from that table, and D and trimming were deduced from the DNA. For this sample the table gives some 180,000 clones, of which under 9.5% were detected only once. Of the sample, over 1% falls within the top ten clones.

This receptor chain uses TRBV10-3 and TRBJ2-1; TRBD2 is a possible D gene, resting on 6 matching bases. The TCR was taken from a woman aged 25 to 39 in good health and CMV-seropositive. Sequencing used PBMCs. The CDR3 region reads CAIRGLGRSYNEQFF. The DNA sequence is given as TGTGCCATCAGGGGACTGGGACGCTCCTACAATGAGCAGTTCTTC.